The rows below give T cell receptor beta chains drawn from one sample of a study of beta chain features in type 1 diabetes. The assay was immunoSEQ multiplex PCR, and TCRdb's table has in-frame clones only and misses some. The sample has 150,000 or so clones; nearly 50% are singletons. The sample was Tregs from blood. These TCRs come from a man younger than 35 in good health. Each CDR3 is given with its conserved first and last residue. The order of the fields is D gene, V gene, J gene, clone size, CDR3 DNA, CDR3 protein. D genes are given only for firm matches. Clone size appears in some rows only: once, few, many, or a class for an expanded clone.

>NA|TRBV9|TRBJ2-3|once
TGTGCCAGCAGCGTAGGAGGCGCTACGCAGTATTTT
CASSVGGATQYF
>TRBD1|TRBV15|TRBJ1-6|once
TGTGCCACCAGCAGGGACAGGAGCTCCTATAATTCACCCCTCCACTTT
CATSRDRSSYNSPLHF
>TRBD2|TRBV19|TRBJ2-3|few
TGTGCCAGTAAAGCGGGAATCACAGATACGCAGTATTTT
CASKAGITDTQYF
>TRBD1|TRBV7-3|TRBJ2-1|NA
TGTGCCAGCAGCTCCCAGACAGGGGGTGAGCAGTTCTTC
CASSSQTGGEQFF
>TRBD1|TRBV18|TRBJ1-5|few
TGTGCCAGCTCACCCGACAGGGTGGGGCAGCCCCAGCATTTT
CASSPDRVGQPQHF
>TRBD2|TRBV29-1|TRBJ2-2|NA
TGCAGCGTTGCTAGCGGACTCACCGGGAAGCTGTTTTTT
CSVASGLTGKLFF
>NA|TRBV19|TRBJ2-1|NA
TGTGCCAGTAGTATGACCTCAGGGCGGAGCTCCTACAATGAGCAGTTCTTC
CASSMTSGRSSYNEQFF
>TRBD1|TRBV18|TRBJ1-1|NA
TGTGCCAGCTCAGGGGGGACAGACACTGAAGCTTTCTTT
CASSGGTDTEAFF
>TRBD1|TRBV5-4|TRBJ2-2|NA
TGTGCCAGCAGCTTGGGGACAGGGGGCGGCACCGGGGAGCTGTTTTTT
CASSLGTGGGTGELFF
>NA|TRBV7-8|TRBJ2-2|few
TGTGCCAGCAGCTCCTCGAGTAAATCGTCCGGGGAGCTGTTTTTT
CASSSSSKSSGELFF
>NA|TRBV7-9|TRBJ1-1|NA
TGTGCCAGCAGGGGCAATTATGGCACTGAAGCTTTCTTT
CASRGNYGTEAFF
>TRBD1|TRBV7-9|TRBJ2-3|few
TGTGCCAGCAGCCTCACAGGGGTTCCGCAGTATTTT
CASSLTGVPQYF
>NA|TRBV5-8|TRBJ2-3|NA
TGTGCCAGCCTAAACCTGGGGCGGGGGCTCATCACAGATACGCAGTATTTT
CASLNLGRGLITDTQYF
>NA|TRBV11-2|TRBJ2-5|NA
TGTGCCAGCAGCCGAGGGGGGGACACTCAAGAGACCCAGTACTTC
CASSRGGDTQETQYF
>NA|TRBV18|TRBJ1-5|NA
TGTGCCAGCTCACCTCAACGTACGGGGAGCAATCAGCCCCAGCATTTT
CASSPQRTGSNQPQHF
>NA|TRBV7-3|TRBJ2-5|NA
TGTGCCAGCAGTCCGACTAGAGGGCGAGAGACCCAGTACTTC
CASSPTRGRETQYF
>TRBD1|TRBV5-4|TRBJ1-1|NA
TGTGCCAGCAGCTTCACAGGGGTCATGAACACTGAAGCTTTCTTT
CASSFTGVMNTEAFF
>TRBD1|TRBV7-2|TRBJ1-5|NA
TGTGCCAGCAGCTTAGAGCAGGGGGTTAGTGGTCAGCCCCAGCATTTT
CASSLEQGVSGQPQHF
>NA|TRBV7-9|TRBJ2-2|NA
TGTGCCAGCAGCCAATGGGGCAGGGGTGCCCTGGAGCTGTTTTTT
CASSQWGRGALELFF
>TRBD2|TRBV7-6|TRBJ2-7|NA
TGTGCCAGCAGCTTTGCCCCGCCCCTAGCGGGGAGCTCCTACGAGCAGTACTTC
CASSFAPPLAGSSYEQYF
>TRBD1|TRBV19|TRBJ2-7|NA
TGTGCCAGCGCCCGACAGGGGTTATCCTACGAGCAGTACTTC
CASARQGLSYEQYF
>NA|TRBV5-5|TRBJ2-2|NA
TGTGCCAGCAGTTTTGGACATTACAACACCGGGGAGCTGTTTTTT
CASSFGHYNTGELFF
>NA|TRBV5-4|TRBJ2-5|NA
TGTGCCAGCAGCAATTCACAGGGAGCAGGAGAGACCCAGTACTTC
CASSNSQGAGETQYF
>NA|TRBV7-9|TRBJ2-3|many
TGTGCCAGCAGCTTTGGCCGGGTCCTTAGCACAGATACGCAGTATTTT
CASSFGRVLSTDTQYF
>TRBD1|TRBV28|TRBJ1-5|NA
TGTGCCAGCAGTTTACCAGGGGGCGCGAGCAATCAGCCCCAGCATTTT
CASSLPGGASNQPQHF
>NA|TRBV30|TRBJ1-1|NA
TGTGCCTGGAATAACCACCCAGGGGAAGCTTTCTTT
CAWNNHPGEAFF
>TRBD1|TRBV7-2|TRBJ2-1|NA
TGTGCCAGCAGCTCCGCCGGGACAGGACCCTACAATGAGCAGTTCTTC
CASSSAGTGPYNEQFF
>NA|TRBV10-3|TRBJ2-1|few
TGTGCCATAACCGGGACACTTTACAATGAGCAGTTCTTC
CAITGTLYNEQFF
>NA|TRBV20-1|TRBJ2-4|few
TGCAGTGCCAGGGGCTGGTACATTCAGTACTTC
CSARGWYIQYF
>NA|TRBV5-1|TRBJ2-1|few
TGCGCCAGCAGTACCTACAATGAGCAGTTCTTC
CASSTYNEQFF
>NA|TRBV6-6|TRBJ2-3|few
TGTGCCAGCAGGCCTGCGGCCACAGATACGCAGTATTTT
CASRPAATDTQYF
>NA|TRBV10-3|TRBJ2-6|NA
TGTGCCATCACAGGGTCTGGGGCCAACGTCCTGACTTTC
CAITGSGANVLTF
>NA|TRBV19|TRBJ2-7|few
TGTGCCAGTAGTATATCCGGCAGGTTCTACGAGCAGTACTTC
CASSISGRFYEQYF
>TRBD1|TRBV5-1|TRBJ1-2|NA
TGCGCCAGCAGCCCAAGGACAGGGACGATTAACTATGGCTACACCTTC
CASSPRTGTINYGYTF
>NA|TRBV6-6|TRBJ2-3|NA
TGTGCCAGCAGTTACTCCACTGGGGGGGCAGAAGATACGCAGTATTTT
CASSYSTGGAEDTQYF
>TRBD1|TRBV18|TRBJ2-7|few
TGTGCCAGCTCACGACAAACCGGGACAGGGTTGACCTACGAGCAGTACTTC
CASSRQTGTGLTYEQYF
>TRBD1|TRBV14|TRBJ2-3|NA
TGTGCCAGCAGCCCTGCGACAGGGGGCTTTTTGGATACGCAGTATTTT
CASSPATGGFLDTQYF
>NA|TRBV7-2|TRBJ2-1|NA
TGTGCCAGCAGCACCAGAGGCAATGAGCAGTTCTTC
CASSTRGNEQFF
>NA|TRBV10-3|TRBJ1-4|few
TGTGCCATCGGACAGCACAATGAAAAACTGTTTTTT
CAIGQHNEKLFF
>TRBD1|TRBV11-2|TRBJ1-1|NA
TGTGCCAGCAGCTACGGGCCGACAGGGAGCACTGAAGCTTTCTTT
CASSYGPTGSTEAFF
>NA|TRBV7-9|TRBJ2-7|NA
TGTGCCAGCAGCAAAAGGGGGGGAGGGGAGCAGTACTTC
CASSKRGGGEQYF
>NA|TRBV5-1|TRBJ1-6|once
TGCGCCAGCAGGGGCAGGGTTGGGTCACCCCTCCACTTT
CASRGRVGSPLHF
>NA|TRBV2|TRBJ2-3|NA
TGTGCCAGCAGTGAAAGGGTGAGGGGCACAGATACGCAGTATTTT
CASSERVRGTDTQYF
>NA|TRBV19|TRBJ1-2|NA
TGTGCCACCAAAACGGGAGGAGTCTATGGCTACACCTTC
CATKTGGVYGYTF
>NA|TRBV7-2|TRBJ1-1|NA
TGTGCCAGCAGCTTAGGTCGGCAGGGAATGAACACTGAAGCTTTCTTT
CASSLGRQGMNTEAFF
>TRBD2|TRBV14|TRBJ2-7|NA
TGTGCCAGCAGCCAAGTCCAGCGGGGTTTCTACGAGCAGTACTTC
CASSQVQRGFYEQYF
>NA|TRBV30|TRBJ2-3|few
TGTGCCTGGGACCTAGCGCCTAGCACAGATACGCAGTATTTT
CAWDLAPSTDTQYF
>NA|TRBV7-3|TRBJ2-2|NA
TGTGCCAGCAGCAGAGACAAGTACACCGGGGAGCTGTTTTTT
CASSRDKYTGELFF
>NA|TRBV18|TRBJ2-7|NA
TGTGCCAGCTCACCTGGCTTTGACGAGCAGTACTTC
CASSPGFDEQYF
>NA|TRBV7-2|TRBJ2-7|few
TGTGCCAGCAGCTTAGGCGCGGGACCCTACGAGCAGTACTTC
CASSLGAGPYEQYF
>TRBD1|TRBV19|TRBJ2-7|NA
TGTGCCAGTAGCCCTGACAGGGGGCTTCAGGACGAGCAGTACTTC
CASSPDRGLQDEQYF